The clone carrying this TCR beta chain was counted a single time. These data originate in a study of OX40 agonist ivuxolimab in advanced cancers. Produced via immunoSEQ multiplex PCR; TCRdb's table is partial and in-frame only. Of about 73,000 clones in the sample, 80% to 90% were seen once. The CDR3 totals 17 residues. Trimming took off 4 bases at V and 0 bases at J, with 20 bases between the two ends. Germline assignment: CDR1 SGHRS and CDR2 YFSETQ. This TCR derives from an adult with an advanced solid tumor such as melanoma, head and neck, liver or kidney cancer. This rearrangement joins TRBV5-1 to TRBJ2-7; maybe TRBD1 (6 bases). The sequences come from CD4+ or CD8+ T cells sorted from blood, collected in a trial of the OX40 agonist ivuxolimab. CDR3 DNA: TGCGCCAGCAGCGCCCCCACAGGGATCCAGCACTCCTACGAGCAGTACTTC. Protein product: CASSAPTGIQHSYEQYF.